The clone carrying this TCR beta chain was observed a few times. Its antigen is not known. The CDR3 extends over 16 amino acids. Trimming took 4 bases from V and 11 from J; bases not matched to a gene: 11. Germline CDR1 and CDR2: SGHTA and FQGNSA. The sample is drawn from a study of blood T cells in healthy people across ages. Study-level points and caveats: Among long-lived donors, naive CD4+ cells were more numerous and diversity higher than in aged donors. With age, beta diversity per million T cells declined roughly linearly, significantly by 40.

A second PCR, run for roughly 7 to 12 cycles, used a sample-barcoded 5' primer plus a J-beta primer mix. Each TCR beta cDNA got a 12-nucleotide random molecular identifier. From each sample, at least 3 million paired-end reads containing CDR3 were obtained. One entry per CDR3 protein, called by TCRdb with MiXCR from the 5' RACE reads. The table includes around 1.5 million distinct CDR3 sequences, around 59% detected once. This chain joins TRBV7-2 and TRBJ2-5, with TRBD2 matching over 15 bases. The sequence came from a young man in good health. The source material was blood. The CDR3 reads CASSSLPGLAGGEQYF. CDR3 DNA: TGTGCCAGCAGCTCATTACCGGGACTAGCGGGAGGTGAGCAGTACTTC.